This entry describes one T cell receptor (beta chain). This sample stems from a study of blood T cell repertoires in COVID-19. The overall study: COVID-19 samples from acute and convalescent phases originated in the United States, Italy and Spain.

The method was immunoSEQ multiplex PCR; TCRdb's version includes in-frame clones alone and lacks a portion of them. The sample includes about 300,000 clones, 90% of them seen just once. This CDR3 has 16 amino acids. Germline V gives CDR1 SEHNR, CDR2 FQNEAQ (reference sequence). The V end lost 3 bases, the J end lost 0 bases, and 12 bases lay between the germline ends. Cohort placement rested on clinical history that participants reported themselves. The specimen sequenced was PBMCs or T cells enriched from blood (not recorded which). The chain links TRBV7-9 to TRBJ1-5; D gene unclear. This receptor was identified in a woman younger than 35 with acute COVID-19. CDR3: CASSLETVYSNQPQHF. CDR3 sequence (DNA): TGTGCCAGCAGCTTGGAGACCGTTTATAGCAATCAGCCCCAGCATTTT.